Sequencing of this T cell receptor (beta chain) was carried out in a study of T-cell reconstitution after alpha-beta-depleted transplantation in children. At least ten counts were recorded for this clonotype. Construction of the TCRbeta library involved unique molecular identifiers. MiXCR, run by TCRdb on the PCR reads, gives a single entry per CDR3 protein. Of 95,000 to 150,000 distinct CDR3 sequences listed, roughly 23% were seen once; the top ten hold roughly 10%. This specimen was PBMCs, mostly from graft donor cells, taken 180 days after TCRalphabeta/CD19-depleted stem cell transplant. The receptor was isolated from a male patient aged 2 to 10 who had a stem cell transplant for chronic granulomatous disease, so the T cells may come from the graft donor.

The CDR3 coding sequence is TGCAGCGTTCATCCCGCAACGGACGGGGCTGGGATTGAGCAGTTCTTC. Its protein is CSVHPATDGAGIEQFF. The chain couples TRBV29-1 to TRBJ2-1, with D perhaps TRBD1 or TRBD2 (5 bases each). CDR3 length: 16 amino acids. Deletions cut 5 bases from V and 9 bases from J, with 26 bases between. Germline loops: CDR1 SQVTM, CDR2 ANQGSEA.